These T cell receptor beta chains were read from a single sample in a study of cytomegalovirus exposure and HLA in healthy donors. Profiled with immunoSEQ multiplex PCR; TCRdb holds only in-frame clones, not every one. The sample includes 65,000 to 85,000 clones, 75% to 85% of them seen just once. Sequenced sample: PBMCs. The receptors were sampled from a man aged 50-60 years in good health and CMV-seropositive. Both conserved end residues are part of each CDR3. Each record gives: D gene, clone size, V gene, J gene, CDR3 DNA, CDR3 protein. The D gene is left open where the match is weak. Not every row has a clone size; where given, it reads once, few, many or a size class.

TRBD2	NA	TRBV4-1	TRBJ2-1	TGCGCCAGCAGCGCACTAGCGGGAGTGCTGTACAATGAGCAGTTCTTC	CASSALAGVLYNEQFF
TRBD2	NA	TRBV30	TRBJ2-7	TGTGCCTGGAGTGGGGGTAATAGCGGGAGGACCGGTGAGCAGTACTTC	CAWSGGNSGRTGEQYF
TRBD2	few	TRBV7-9	TRBJ2-1	TGTGCCAGCAGCTCGGGGGGAGGTGATGAGCAGTTCTTC	CASSSGGGDEQFF
TRBD2	NA	TRBV7-3	TRBJ2-7	TGTGCCAGCAGCTTAGCGGGAGGGTCCTACGAGCAGTACTTC	CASSLAGGSYEQYF
NA	NA	TRBV5-1	TRBJ1-1	TGCGCCAGCAGCTTGGCCGCAGGTGGCACTGAAGCTTTCTTT	CASSLAAGGTEAFF
TRBD2	NA	TRBV29-1	TRBJ2-3	TGCAGCTCTGTGTTGTCGATGTACAGCGGGAGGATTGGAGATACGCAGTATTTT	CSSVLSMYSGRIGDTQYF
TRBD2	NA	TRBV2	TRBJ2-2	TGTGCCAGCAGGGGACGACTAGCGGGAGACCTCGGGGAGCTGTTTTTT	CASRGRLAGDLGELFF
NA	NA	TRBV10-3	TRBJ1-6	TGTGCCATAGCCAGGGGTGGCAATAATTCACCCCTCCACTTT	CAIARGGNNSPLHF
NA	NA	TRBV5-4	TRBJ2-2	TGTGCCAGCAGCTTCTACACCGGGGAGCTGTTTTTT	CASSFYTGELFF
TRBD2	few	TRBV4-2	TRBJ2-3	TGTGCCAGCAGCCAAGACACTAGCGGGAGATGGACAGATACGCAGTATTTT	CASSQDTSGRWTDTQYF
NA	NA	TRBV15	TRBJ2-1	TGTGCCACCAGCACCACGGGAAGGGCCCGATCCAATGAGCAGTTCTTC	CATSTTGRARSNEQFF
NA	few	TRBV27	TRBJ2-3	TGTGCCAGCAGTTTAGGCACTCTCGGGGATACGCAGTATTTT	CASSLGTLGDTQYF
NA	NA	TRBV5-4	TRBJ2-2	TGTGCCAGCAGCTCAGAGGGCAGGATGGGCGGGGAGCTGTTTTTT	CASSSEGRMGGELFF
NA	NA	TRBV5-1	TRBJ1-5	TGCGCCAGCCCGGGGATCAATCAGCCCCAGCATTTT	CASPGINQPQHF
NA	NA	TRBV10-2	TRBJ1-1	TGCGCCAGCAGTGACGGTGAGAACACTGAAGCTTTCTTT	CASSDGENTEAFF
TRBD1	few	TRBV5-4	TRBJ2-7	TGTGCCAGCAGCGTAAAGGGGACAGCTTTGGACGAGCAGTACTTC	CASSVKGTALDEQYF
NA	NA	TRBV7-2	TRBJ2-2	TGTGCCAGCAGCTTAGAGCCCAGCGGTAACACCGGGGAGCTGTTTTTT	CASSLEPSGNTGELFF
TRBD1	NA	TRBV19	TRBJ2-7	TGTGCCAGTAGCCCAGGGACAGGGAGAGCCTACGAGCAGTACTTC	CASSPGTGRAYEQYF
NA	NA	TRBV10-3	TRBJ1-1	TGTGCCACCCAGGAAACCGGGGCTGAAGCTTTCTTT	CATQETGAEAFF
TRBD2	NA	TRBV10-3	TRBJ2-1	TGTGCCATCAGTGAGGGTCGGCAACTAGCGGTCAACAATGAGCAGTTCTTC	CAISEGRQLAVNNEQFF
TRBD2	NA	TRBV9	TRBJ2-3	TGTGCCAGCAGCCATTTAACTAGCGGGAGTGGGGATACGCAGTATTTT	CASSHLTSGSGDTQYF
TRBD1	NA	TRBV5-1	TRBJ1-3	TGCGCCAGCAGTCCCGGGACAGGGGGCCTTCTCCCTGGAAACACCATATATTTT	CASSPGTGGLLPGNTIYF
TRBD1	NA	TRBV2	TRBJ1-1	TGTGCCAGCAAGAAGGGACAGATGAACACTGAAGCTTTCTTT	CASKKGQMNTEAFF
NA	NA	TRBV4-1	TRBJ1-1	TGCGCCAGCAGCCAAGATCCCAGGTTGAACACTGAAGCTTTCTTT	CASSQDPRLNTEAFF
TRBD2	NA	TRBV6-1	TRBJ2-7	TGTGCCAGCAGTGGCCTTATTACTGGCGGGAGGGCCTCGGGGCAGTACTTC	CASSGLITGGRASGQYF
NA	NA	TRBV29-1	TRBJ1-4	TGCAGCGTTGATCCGGGTAATAATGAAAAACTGTTTTTT	CSVDPGNNEKLFF
NA	once	TRBV18	TRBJ2-5	TGTGCCAGCTCATCGGGCCTGGGGGGAGAGACCCAGTACTTC	CASSSGLGGETQYF
NA	NA	TRBV6-1	TRBJ1-5	TGTGCCAGCTTGGAGGTTCGTCAGCCCCAGCATTTT	CASLEVRQPQHF
TRBD2	NA	TRBV19	TRBJ2-4	TGTGCCAGTAGTGGGGGAGTAGCGGGAGATAACAGTCAGTACTTC	CASSGGVAGDNSQYF